The 3 T cell receptor beta chains below all came from one sample that was sequenced in a study of Graves' ophthalmopathy and Graves' hyperthyroidism. RNA transcripts were the template, and TCR beta CDR3 regions were amplified from them. After a first-round RT-PCR with HTBI primers, a second-round multiplex PCR was run. TCRdb analysed the multiplex PCR reads with MiXCR anew, one entry per CDR3 protein. The sample consists of around 1,000,000 distinct CDR3 sequences, about 38% of them appearing once. Source material: peripheral blood or thyroid tissue (not recorded which). The receptor source for this set is an adult man with Graves' hyperthyroidism.

The chain joins TRBV6-1 to TRBJ1-2; D ambiguous. Germline V gives CDR1 MNHNS, CDR2 SASEGT. CDR3 length equals 13 residues. The ends were cut back, 4 bases at V and 7 bases at J, with 13 bases in the middle. The CDR3 sequence is CASSGLIGAGYTF. CDR3 bases: TGTGCCAGCAGTGGCCTAATCGGAGCTGGCTACACCTTC.

The sample holds many counts of this clonotype. The rearrangement links TRBV7-2 to TRBJ2-7; TRBD2 is a possible D gene (6 bases). Trimming pared 4 bases from V and 3 bases from J, leaving 16 bases between. The CDR3 totals 15 residues. CDR1 is SGHTA, CDR2 FQGNSA, per germline. CDR3 sequence reads: CASSSDPGVYYEQYF. The DNA of the CDR3 is TGTGCCAGCAGCTCCGATCCGGGAGTCTACTACGAGCAGTACTTC.

The chain joins TRBV2 to TRBJ1-1; a possible D gene is TRBD1 (5 bases). V was pared by 8 bases and J by 1 base, with 11 bases between. Germline lookup yields CDR1 SNHLY and CDR2 FYNNEI. The CDR3 has 13 residues. The CDR3 here is CASERGGNTEAFF. The DNA for the CDR3 is TGTGCCAGCGAGAGGGGAGGGAACACTGAAGCTTTCTTT.